Included here is one T cell receptor (beta chain) sequence, with context. Antigen specificity is unknown. The sample carries other DNA sequences with the same CDR3. TCRdb keeps only in-frame clones here, not all; method: immunoSEQ multiplex PCR. The sample shows roughly 42,000 clones, 94% of them seen only once. This sample was included in a study of T cell clonotyping in hematopoietic cell transplantation. Study results and caveats: After transplant, recipient diversity fell while pathologically expanded clonotypes grew through day 180. Without cell sorting, CD4 versus CD8 contributions remain unresolved. At the given depth, recipient repertoires were over 95% de novo clonotypes. Broader posttransplant TCR repertoire diversity was predicted by graft donor and pretransplant recipient Inverse Simpson Index values.

The sequenced material came from peripheral blood mononuclear cells. The clonotype comes from a woman between 45 and 60 years old in good health. Some clones in this sample may be carry-over from other donors' samples.

CDR3 sequence: CASSIGGSGNTIYF. CDR3 DNA sequence: TGTGCCAGTAGTATTGGGGGTTCTGGAAACACCATATATTTT. V and J are TRBV19 and TRBJ1-3; D is possibly TRBD1 (5 bases). Germline assignment: CDR1 LNHDA and CDR2 SQIVND (reference sequence). V was trimmed by 3 bases and J by 1 base, leaving 7 bases between them. CDR3 length: 14 amino acids.